A selection of T cell receptor beta chains follows, all from one sample in a study of T cell responses to AZD1222 COVID-19 vaccine. The data were produced by immunoSEQ multiplex PCR, yet TCRdb's version contains in-frame clones alone and is incomplete. The sample lists tens of thousands of clones, 80% to 90% occurring once. The input for sequencing was peripheral blood, taken 28 days after the second AZD1222 dose. Every receptor here comes from an adult who received the AZD1222 COVID-19 vaccine. Each CDR3 is given with its conserved first and last residue. The order of the fields is clone size, D gene, V gene, J gene, CDR3 protein, CDR3 DNA. D genes are given only for firm matches. Clone sizes are given selectively: once, few, many, or a class where the clone is expanded.

size: -
D: -
V: TRBV2
J: TRBJ1-1
CDR3: CASSDNPFGTEAFF
DNA: TGTGCCAGCAGTGATAACCCCTTCGGGACTGAAGCTTTCTTT

size: -
D: -
V: TRBV3-1/TRBV3-2
J: TRBJ2-3
CDR3: CASSRGPTDTQYF
DNA: TGTGCCAGCAGCCGGGGGCCGACAGATACGCAGTATTTT

size: -
D: -
V: TRBV2
J: TRBJ1-5
CDR3: CASSGQNNQPQHF
DNA: TGTGCCAGCAGCGGACAAAACAATCAGCCCCAGCATTTT

size: -
D: TRBD2
V: TRBV6-2/TRBV6-3
J: TRBJ2-3
CDR3: CASSYRVAGLTDTQYF
DNA: TGTGCCAGCAGTTACCGGGTAGCGGGGCTCACAGATACGCAGTATTTT

size: -
D: -
V: TRBV6-6
J: TRBJ1-1
CDR3: CASSYSGGFDTEAFF
DNA: TGTGCCAGCAGTTACTCGGGTGGGTTTGACACTGAAGCTTTCTTT

size: -
D: -
V: TRBV6-5
J: TRBJ2-7
CDR3: CASSRDPLQMDEQYF
DNA: TGTGCCAGCAGTCGCGACCCGCTTCAGATGGACGAGCAGTACTTC

size: -
D: TRBD2
V: TRBV18
J: TRBJ2-2
CDR3: CASSPGTSGFTGELFF
DNA: TGTGCCAGCTCACCCGGGACTAGCGGCTTCACCGGGGAGCTGTTTTTT

size: -
D: TRBD1
V: TRBV7-8
J: TRBJ2-7
CDR3: CASSLGTGHPGEQYF
DNA: TGTGCCAGCAGCTTGGGGACAGGACATCCCGGCGAGCAGTACTTC

size: -
D: -
V: TRBV6-5
J: TRBJ1-2
CDR3: CASSSGGAVGYTF
DNA: TGTGCCAGCAGTTCCGGGGGCGCGGTAGGCTACACCTTC

size: -
D: TRBD2
V: TRBV7-2
J: TRBJ2-7
CDR3: CASSPQREGYEQYF
DNA: TGTGCCAGCAGCCCCCAGCGGGAGGGCTACGAGCAGTACTTC

size: -
D: TRBD2
V: TRBV11-2
J: TRBJ2-1
CDR3: CASSKIAGYEQFF
DNA: TGTGCCAGCAGCAAAATAGCGGGGTATGAGCAGTTCTTC

size: -
D: -
V: TRBV7-8
J: TRBJ1-5
CDR3: CASSRGGSDQPQHF
DNA: TGTGCCAGCAGCCGAGGGGGGTCGGATCAGCCCCAGCATTTT

size: -
D: -
V: TRBV30
J: TRBJ1-3
CDR3: CAWSQGTGSGNTIYF
DNA: TGTGCCTGGAGCCAGGGAACAGGGTCCGGAAACACCATATATTTT

size: -
D: TRBD1
V: TRBV6-5
J: TRBJ1-1
CDR3: CASRPDRGSEAFF
DNA: TGTGCCAGCAGGCCGGACAGGGGGTCTGAAGCTTTCTTT

size: -
D: -
V: TRBV9
J: TRBJ1-2
CDR3: CASSVGNGNYGYTF
DNA: TGTGCCAGCAGCGTAGGTAACGGTAACTATGGCTACACCTTC

size: -
D: -
V: TRBV6-1
J: TRBJ1-1
CDR3: CASSEQQGIRTEAFF
DNA: TGTGCCAGCAGTGAACAACAGGGAATACGGACTGAAGCTTTCTTT

size: -
D: -
V: TRBV6-4
J: TRBJ2-7
CDR3: CASTLASEQYF
DNA: TGTGCCAGCACGCTAGCGTCCGAGCAGTACTTC

size: -
D: TRBD1
V: TRBV9
J: TRBJ1-2
CDR3: CASSVGTAANYGYTF
DNA: TGTGCCAGCAGCGTGGGGACAGCTGCTAACTATGGCTACACCTTC

size: -
D: -
V: TRBV12-3/TRBV12-4
J: TRBJ1-5
CDR3: CASRFKNNQPQHF
DNA: TGTGCCAGCAGATTTAAGAACAATCAGCCCCAGCATTTT

size: -
D: -
V: TRBV7-8
J: TRBJ2-7
CDR3: CASWGRYEQYF
DNA: TGTGCCAGCTGGGGGCGTTACGAGCAGTACTTC

size: -
D: TRBD2
V: TRBV24-1
J: TRBJ2-1
CDR3: CATSEPGLAENEQFF
DNA: TGTGCCACCAGTGAACCGGGACTAGCGGAAAATGAGCAGTTCTTC

size: -
D: TRBD2
V: TRBV13
J: TRBJ2-1
CDR3: CASSPRGLAGGHGRNEQFF
DNA: TGTGCCAGCAGCCCACGTGGACTAGCGGGAGGCCACGGAAGAAATGAGCAGTTCTTC

size: -
D: -
V: TRBV4-1
J: TRBJ2-1
CDR3: CASSQPAPSYNEQFF
DNA: TGCGCCAGCAGCCAACCAGCGCCTTCCTACAATGAGCAGTTCTTC

size: few
D: -
V: TRBV4-3
J: TRBJ1-1
CDR3: CASSQNEWMNTEAFF
DNA: TGCGCCAGCAGCCAAAACGAGTGGATGAACACTGAAGCTTTCTTT

size: -
D: -
V: TRBV6-1
J: TRBJ1-2
CDR3: CASSEATGLPFFF
DNA: TGTGCCAGCAGTGAAGCGACGGGACTACCTTTTTTCTTC

size: -
D: TRBD1
V: TRBV19
J: TRBJ2-3
CDR3: CASSLEGQGADRADTQYF
DNA: TGTGCCAGTAGTCTCGAGGGACAGGGGGCAGATCGGGCAGATACGCAGTATTTT

size: -
D: -
V: TRBV5-4
J: TRBJ2-1
CDR3: CASSDPFGAGGDEQFF
DNA: TGTGCCAGCAGCGATCCATTTGGAGCGGGCGGCGATGAGCAGTTCTTC

size: -
D: TRBD2
V: TRBV4-2
J: TRBJ2-2
CDR3: CASSQDAGTTYTGELFF
DNA: TGTGCCAGCAGCCAAGATGCGGGGACTACCTACACCGGGGAGCTGTTTTTT

size: once
D: TRBD2
V: TRBV5-1
J: TRBJ2-7
CDR3: CASSLGGTSGNYEQYF
DNA: TGCGCCAGCAGCTTGGGGGGGACTAGCGGGAACTACGAGCAGTACTTC

size: -
D: TRBD2
V: TRBV10-3
J: TRBJ2-7
CDR3: CAIKEREVGEQYF
DNA: TGTGCCATCAAGGAGCGGGAGGTAGGCGAGCAGTACTTC

size: -
D: -
V: TRBV30
J: TRBJ1-2
CDR3: CAWSVWTQSPYGYTF
DNA: TGTGCCTGGAGTGTATGGACCCAGTCTCCCTATGGCTACACCTTC

size: -
D: -
V: TRBV2
J: TRBJ2-6
CDR3: CASSQESSGANVLTF
DNA: TGTGCCAGCAGTCAGGAGAGCTCTGGGGCCAACGTCCTGACTTTC

size: -
D: TRBD1
V: TRBV6-5
J: TRBJ1-1
CDR3: CASYRGGTEAFF
DNA: TGTGCCAGCTACAGGGGGGGCACTGAAGCTTTCTTT

size: -
D: -
V: TRBV10-1
J: TRBJ2-6
CDR3: CASSPATRSHSRANVLTF
DNA: TGCGCCAGCAGTCCGGCCACAAGATCGCACAGTCGGGCCAACGTCCTGACTTTC

size: -
D: TRBD1
V: TRBV11-3
J: TRBJ1-2
CDR3: CASSLGGQGAGYGYTF
DNA: TGTGCCAGCAGCTTAGGTGGGCAGGGGGCCGGCTATGGCTACACCTTC

size: -
D: -
V: TRBV29-1
J: TRBJ2-5
CDR3: CSVAPTGQETQYF
DNA: TGCAGCGTTGCGCCGACAGGACAAGAGACCCAGTACTTC

size: -
D: -
V: TRBV10-3
J: TRBJ1-6
CDR3: CAISAGREGNSPLHF
DNA: TGTGCCATCAGTGCCGGCAGGGAAGGTAATTCACCCCTCCACTTT

size: -
D: -
V: TRBV27
J: TRBJ2-5
CDR3: CASRGGQETQYF
DNA: TGTGCCAGCAGGGGGGGTCAAGAGACCCAGTACTTC

size: -
D: TRBD1
V: TRBV19
J: TRBJ2-7
CDR3: CASSPKGDRGLYEQYF
DNA: TGTGCCAGTAGCCCTAAAGGGGACAGGGGCCTTTACGAGCAGTACTTC

size: medium-sized
D: -
V: TRBV5-1
J: TRBJ2-2
CDR3: CASSLGLDTGELFF
DNA: TGCGCCAGCAGCTTGGGGTTGGACACCGGGGAGCTGTTTTTT

size: -
D: -
V: TRBV15
J: TRBJ1-5
CDR3: CATSSPGVRGQPQHF
DNA: TGTGCCACCAGCAGCCCAGGGGTGAGAGGACAGCCCCAGCATTTT

size: -
D: -
V: TRBV3-1/TRBV3-2
J: TRBJ1-1
CDR3: CASSQRGLNTEAFF
DNA: TGTGCCAGCAGCCAAAGGGGACTGAACACTGAAGCTTTCTTT